The 5 T cell receptor beta chains presented below share a single source sample, sequenced in a study of control samples from healthy donors and cancer patients. Profiled with immunoSEQ multiplex PCR; TCRdb holds only in-frame clones, not every one. This sample carries 90,000 to 130,000 clones, 70% to 90% of them seen once, and the ten largest clones take around 3.9%. The sample taken for sequencing was PBMCs. These receptors were taken from a woman aged 55 to 70 with lung cancer.

The chain uses TRBV7-2 and TRBJ1-2; tentative D call: TRBD1 (5 bases). The CDR3 length is 14 residues. V was pared by 0 bases and J by 7 bases, with 12 bases between. The germline V gene has CDR1 SGHTA and CDR2 FQGNSA. This chain's CDR3 is CASSLARQFSGYTF. The CDR3 DNA follows: TGTGCCAGCAGCTTAGCGCGACAGTTCTCTGGCTACACCTTC.

V is TRBV10-3 and J is TRBJ1-1; no definite D call. CDR3 length equals 12 residues. Germline lookup yields CDR1 ENHRY and CDR2 SYGVKD. Between the trimmed V and J ends, which lost 10 bases and 1 base, there was a span of 10 bases. CDR3: CASASGNTEAFF. The CDR3 DNA follows: TGTGCCAGCGCTAGTGGGAACACTGAAGCTTTCTTT.

The J gene is TRBJ1-5, the V gene TRBV6-4; D call uncertain. This CDR3 spans 14 amino acids. V lost 3 bases and J 0 bases, leaving 6 bases between the germline ends. Germline values: CDR1 MRHNA, CDR2 SNTAGT. The CDR3 sequence: CASSEVYSNQPQHF. The CDR3 DNA sequence: TGTGCCAGCAGTGAGGTTTATAGCAATCAGCCCCAGCATTTT.

This chain connects TRBV27 to TRBJ2-7; D is tentatively TRBD1 or TRBD2 (7 bases each). The length of the CDR3 is 15 residues. The V gene's germline CDR1 is MNHEY and CDR2 SMNVEV (reference sequence). Between the trimmed V and J ends, which lost 2 bases and 6 bases, there was a span of 17 bases. The CDR3 DNA sequence: TGTGCCAGCAGTTTAGGGGGGGACCAGGGGGGCGAGCAGTACTTC. Protein: CASSLGGDQGGEQYF.

The genes are TRBV5-4 and TRBJ2-7; 14 bases match TRBD2. The CDR3 spans 18 residues. The trim removed 4 bases at V and 7 bases at J, leaving 16 bases unmatched. The germline V gene has CDR1 SGHNT and CDR2 YYREEE (reference sequence). The CDR3: CASSTLTSGRAPSGEQYF. CDR3 in DNA: TGTGCCAGCAGCACCTTGACTAGCGGGAGGGCCCCCTCGGGGGAGCAGTACTTC.